The 6 T cell receptor beta chains listed next were all sequenced from one sample in a study of type 1 and type 2 diabetes patients. PCR was run on genomic DNA. A primer set of 30 forward and 13 reverse primers amplified the CDR3. TCRdb called the multiplex PCR reads again in MiXCR, with one record for every CDR3 protein. Of under 300,000 distinct CDR3 sequences in the sample, approximately 50% were seen once. The specimen was peripheral blood mononuclear cells (PBMCs). The receptors come from a man between 18 and 35 years old with type 2 diabetes.

The chain uses TRBV15 and TRBJ2-7; D is unclear. Trimming stripped 3 bases from V and 7 bases from J, with 13 bases between. From germline, CDR1 is LNHNV and CDR2 YYDKDF (reference sequence). This CDR3 has 13 residues. CDR3 loop: CATSRPPRSEQYF. For the CDR3, the DNA is TGTGCCACCAGCAGGCCCCCACGAAGTGAGCAGTACTTC.

V usage is TRBV30 and J usage is TRBJ2-7; 8 bases align to TRBD1. The CDR3 covers 15 residues. The germline gives CDR1 GTSNPN, CDR2 SVGIG (reference sequence). The V and J ends lost 0 bases and 3 bases, in that order; junction bases with no gene match: 7. The CDR3 DNA sequence: TGTGCCTGGAGTGTGACGGACAGGGACAACTACGAGCAGTACTTC. This gives the protein CAWSVTDRDNYEQYF. The full variable domain, with the rest looked up from reference TRBV30 and TRBJ2-7, is SQTIHQWPATLVQPVGSPLSLECTVEGTSNPNLYWYRQAAGRGLQLLFYSVGIGQISSEVPQNLSASRPQDRQFILSSKKLLLSDSGFYLCAWSVTDRDNYEQYFGPGTRLTVT.

The rearrangement links TRBV20-1 to TRBJ2-3, with 13 bases fitting TRBD2. V was pared by 4 bases and J by 0 bases, with 10 bases of the junction left unmatched. In germline, CDR1 is DFQATT, CDR2 SNEGSKA (reference sequence). This CDR3 region has 18 residues. The CDR3 protein is CSANTPGLAGESTDTQYF. DNA of the CDR3: TGCAGTGCTAACACGCCCGGACTAGCGGGAGAGAGCACAGATACGCAGTATTTT.

For the CDR3, the DNA is TGTGCCAGCAGCTTAGGAGCAGGGGTGAATTCACCCCTCCACTTT. It encodes CASSLGAGVNSPLHF. J is TRBJ1-6 and V is TRBV7-2, with D possibly matching TRBD1 (6 bases). CDR1 SGHTA and CDR2 FQGNSA come from the germline V gene. This CDR3 comprises 15 residues. Trimming pared 1 base from V and 7 bases from J, leaving 11 bases between. The full variable domain, rest sourced from reference TRBV7-2 and TRBJ1-6, is GAGVSQSPSNKVTEKGKDVELRCDPISGHTALYWYRQSLGQGLEFLIYFQGNSAPDKSGLPSDRFSAERTGGSVSTLTIQRTQQEDSAVYLCASSLGAGVNSPLHFGNGTRLTVT.

This clonotype showed up many times. V and J are TRBV4-2 and TRBJ2-6; a possible D gene is TRBD1 (5 bases). V lost 0 bases and J 0 bases, leaving 9 bases between the germline ends. The CDR3 runs to 17 residues. The germline CDR1 and CDR2 sequences are LGHNA and YNFKEQ. The CDR3 coding sequence is TGTGCCAGCAGCCAAGAGCCAGGGCTCTCTGGGGCCAACGTCCTGACTTTC. Protein sequence: CASSQEPGLSGANVLTF.

The J gene is TRBJ2-7, the V gene TRBV5-6; TRBD2 matches 9 bases. CDR3 length: 15 amino acids. The ends lost 0 bases at V and 3 bases at J; junction bases unmatched: 4. CDR1 and CDR2 from the germline V gene are SGHDT and YYEEEE. CDR3 bases: TGTGCCAGCAGCTTGGACCCTAGCGGGATCTACGAGCAGTACTTC. This translates into CASSLDPSGIYEQYF.